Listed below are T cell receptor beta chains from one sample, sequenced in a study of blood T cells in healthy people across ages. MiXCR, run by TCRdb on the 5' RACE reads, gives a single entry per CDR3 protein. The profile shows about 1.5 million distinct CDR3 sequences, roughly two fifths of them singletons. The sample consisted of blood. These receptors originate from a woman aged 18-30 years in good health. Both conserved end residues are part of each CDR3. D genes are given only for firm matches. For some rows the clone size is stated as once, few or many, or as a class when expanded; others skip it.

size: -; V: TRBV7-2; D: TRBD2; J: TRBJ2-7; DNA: TGTGCCAGCAGCCGGACTAGCGGGGCCATATACGAGCAGTACTTC; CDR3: CASSRTSGAIYEQYF
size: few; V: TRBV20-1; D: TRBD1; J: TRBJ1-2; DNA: TGCAGTGCCAGTCCCGGGACAGGATTGAACGGCTACACCTTC; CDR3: CSASPGTGLNGYTF
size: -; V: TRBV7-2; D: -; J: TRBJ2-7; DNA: TGTGCCAGCAGCTTCCATTCGGCGGGCGGAAGTTACGAGCAGTACTTC; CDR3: CASSFHSAGGSYEQYF
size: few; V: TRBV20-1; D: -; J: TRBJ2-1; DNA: TGCAGTGCTAGGTTTCCCCTGGGGAATGAGCAGTTCTTC; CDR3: CSARFPLGNEQFF
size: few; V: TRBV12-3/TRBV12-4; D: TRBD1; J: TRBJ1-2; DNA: TGTGCCAGCAGTCCGACAGGGGTAAATGGCTACACCTTC; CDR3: CASSPTGVNGYTF
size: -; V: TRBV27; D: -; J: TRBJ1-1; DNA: TGTGCCAGCAGTCCAGGACGAGTTGGGGCCCACACTGAAGCTTTCTTT; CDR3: CASSPGRVGAHTEAFF
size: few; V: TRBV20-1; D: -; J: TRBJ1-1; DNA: TGCAGTGCTAGCCCCACCTGGCAAGGGCTGGGGGTCGGAGCTTTCTTT; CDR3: CSASPTWQGLGVGAFF
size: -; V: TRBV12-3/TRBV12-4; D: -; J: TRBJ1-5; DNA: TGTGCCAGCAAGAGGACGGGGTGGGTGTCCAATCAGCCCCAGCATTTT; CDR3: CASKRTGWVSNQPQHF
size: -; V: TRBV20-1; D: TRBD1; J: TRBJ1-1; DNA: TGCAGTGCAAGGGGACAGGCCGTCACTGAAGCTTTCTTT; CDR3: CSARGQAVTEAFF
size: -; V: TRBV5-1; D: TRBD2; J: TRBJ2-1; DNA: TGCGCCAGCAGCTTCAGCGGGGGGGTCGGCAATGAGCAGTTCTTC; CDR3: CASSFSGGVGNEQFF
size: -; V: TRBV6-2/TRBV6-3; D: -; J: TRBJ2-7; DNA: TGTGCCAGCAGTTATCGGGCAGGGGACCCCTACGAGCAGTACTTC; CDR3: CASSYRAGDPYEQYF
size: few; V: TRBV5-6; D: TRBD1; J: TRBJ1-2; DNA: TGTGCCAGCAGCTCCCGGGACAGGGATAGGTATGGCTACACCTTC; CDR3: CASSSRDRDRYGYTF
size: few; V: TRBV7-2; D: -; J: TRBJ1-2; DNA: TGTGCCAGCAGCTCAGCTAGGCAGGGGATCTATGGCTACACCTTC; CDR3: CASSSARQGIYGYTF
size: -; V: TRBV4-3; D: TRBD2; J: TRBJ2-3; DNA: TGCGCCAGCAGCCCCGGACTAGCTCTTGGGGCTAGCACAGATACGCAGTATTTT; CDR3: CASSPGLALGASTDTQYF
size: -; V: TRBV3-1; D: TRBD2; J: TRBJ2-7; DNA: TGTGCCAGCAGCCAAGAGGGGGGGGTCTACGAGCAGTACTTC; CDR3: CASSQEGGVYEQYF
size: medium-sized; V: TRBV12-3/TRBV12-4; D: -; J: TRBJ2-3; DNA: TGTGCCAGCAGTTTAGGTCTAGCGCATCCCGATACGCAGTATTTT; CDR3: CASSLGLAHPDTQYF
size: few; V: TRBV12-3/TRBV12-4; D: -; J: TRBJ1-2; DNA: TGTGCCAGCAGTCTCGGACAGCCTCTTCATGGCTACACCTTC; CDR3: CASSLGQPLHGYTF
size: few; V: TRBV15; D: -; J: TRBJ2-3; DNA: TGTGCCACCAGCAGAGGGACATTCAACACAGATACGCAGTATTTT; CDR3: CATSRGTFNTDTQYF
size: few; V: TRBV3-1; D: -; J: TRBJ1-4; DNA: TGTGCCAGCAGCCAGGGGGAAAGCAGACTGTTTTTT; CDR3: CASSQGESRLFF
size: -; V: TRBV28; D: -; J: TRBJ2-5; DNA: TGTGCCAGCAAAGGGGGTTTTGGTTTGACGCAAGAGACCCAGTACTTC; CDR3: CASKGGFGLTQETQYF
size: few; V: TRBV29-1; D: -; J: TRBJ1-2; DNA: TGCAGCGTTGAACGCCGGCAGACCGTCTATCGCTACACCTTC; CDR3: CSVERRQTVYRYTF
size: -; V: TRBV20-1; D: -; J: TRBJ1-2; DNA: TGCAGTGCTCCGCTCCACCAGCTTAACTATGGCTACACCTTC; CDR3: CSAPLHQLNYGYTF
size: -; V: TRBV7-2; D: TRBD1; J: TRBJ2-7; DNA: TGTGCCAGCAGCTCATACAGGGGGAGTGGTCAGTACTTC; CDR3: CASSSYRGSGQYF
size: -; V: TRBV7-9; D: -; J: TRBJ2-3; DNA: TGTGCCAGCAGTGCTTTGGAGCAGGGCACAGATACGCAGTATTTT; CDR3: CASSALEQGTDTQYF
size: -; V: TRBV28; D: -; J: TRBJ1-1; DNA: TGTGCCAGCAGGGCCCGGGGGGTTTTCAAGTATTCCACTGAAGCTTTCTTT; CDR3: CASRARGVFKYSTEAFF
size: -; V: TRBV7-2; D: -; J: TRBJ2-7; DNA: TGTGCCAGCAGCTCCTCCCTGGGGGGCTACGAGCAGTACTTC; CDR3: CASSSSLGGYEQYF
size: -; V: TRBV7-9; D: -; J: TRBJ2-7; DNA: TGTGCCAGCAGCTTAGACTCGGCTGGCTCCTACGAGCAGTACTTC; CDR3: CASSLDSAGSYEQYF
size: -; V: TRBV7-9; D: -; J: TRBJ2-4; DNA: TGTGCCAGCAACAACCGAACAGGGGGGGCTAACATTCAGTACTTC; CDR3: CASNNRTGGANIQYF
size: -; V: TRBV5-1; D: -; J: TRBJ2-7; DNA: TGCGCCAGCTCTGGGGGCACAGGGAGCTCCTACGAGCAGTACTTC; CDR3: CASSGGTGSSYEQYF
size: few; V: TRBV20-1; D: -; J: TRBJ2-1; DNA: TGCAGTGCCCAGGTGGGTGGGTACAATGAGCAGTTCTTC; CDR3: CSAQVGGYNEQFF
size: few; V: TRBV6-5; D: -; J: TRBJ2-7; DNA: TGTGCCAGCAGTTACGCCCAGGGGACCGAGCAGTACTTC; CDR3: CASSYAQGTEQYF
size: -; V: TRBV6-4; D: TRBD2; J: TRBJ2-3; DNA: TGTGCCAGCAGTCCGACTAGCGGGGCGGGAGATACGCAGTATTTT; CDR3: CASSPTSGAGDTQYF
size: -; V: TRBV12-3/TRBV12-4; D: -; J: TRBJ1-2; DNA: TGTGCCAGCAGTTTTGGCGGGGCCAGGGGCTACACCTTC; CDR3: CASSFGGARGYTF
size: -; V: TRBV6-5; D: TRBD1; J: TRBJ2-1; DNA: TGTGCCAGCAGGATAGACAGGGGCTATAACAATGAGCAGTTCTTC; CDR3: CASRIDRGYNNEQFF
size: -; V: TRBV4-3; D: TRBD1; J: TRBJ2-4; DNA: TGCGCCAGCAGCCAAGATGCGTGGGGGACAGGGGTGGACATTCAGTACTTC; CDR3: CASSQDAWGTGVDIQYF
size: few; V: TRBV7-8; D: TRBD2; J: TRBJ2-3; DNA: TGTGCCAGCAGCCTCGGTAGCGGGAGCACGGCAGATACGCAGTATTTT; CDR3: CASSLGSGSTADTQYF
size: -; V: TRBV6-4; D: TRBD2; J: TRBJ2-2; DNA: TGTGCCAGCAGTGAATCAATCCTAGCGGGAAAGGCCGTCGGGGAGCTGTTTTTT; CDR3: CASSESILAGKAVGELFF
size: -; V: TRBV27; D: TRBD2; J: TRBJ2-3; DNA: TGTGCCAGCAGCATCACTAGCGGGGTCTATGGAGCCGAGACAGATACGCAGTATTTT; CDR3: CASSITSGVYGAETDTQYF
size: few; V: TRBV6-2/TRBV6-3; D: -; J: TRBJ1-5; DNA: TGTGCCAGCAGTCGGACAAATAGCAATCAGCCCCAGCATTTT; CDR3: CASSRTNSNQPQHF
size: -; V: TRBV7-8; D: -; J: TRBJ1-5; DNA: TGTGCCAGCAGCTTAGTAGGAGGGTTCAATCAGCCCCAGCATTTT; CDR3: CASSLVGGFNQPQHF
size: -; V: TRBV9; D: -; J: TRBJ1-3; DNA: TGTGCCAGCGGAGACGGCCCGAGCTCTGGAAACACCATATATTTT; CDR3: CASGDGPSSGNTIYF
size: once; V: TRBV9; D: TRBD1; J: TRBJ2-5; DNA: TGTGCCAGCAGCAACTCGCCCGGGACAGAAGAGACCCAGTACTTC; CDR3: CASSNSPGTEETQYF
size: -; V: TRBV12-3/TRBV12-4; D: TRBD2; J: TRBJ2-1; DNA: TGTGCCAGCAGTTTAGCGGGGCTAGCGGGAATCGGGCACAATGAGCAGTTCTTC; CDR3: CASSLAGLAGIGHNEQFF
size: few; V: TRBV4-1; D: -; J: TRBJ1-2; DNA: TGCGCCAGCAGCTTTAACATCCTCGCCTATGGCTACACCTTC; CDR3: CASSFNILAYGYTF
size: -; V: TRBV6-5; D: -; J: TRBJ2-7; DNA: TGTGCCAGCAAACAGGGTATCAACTACGAGCAGTACTTC; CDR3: CASKQGINYEQYF
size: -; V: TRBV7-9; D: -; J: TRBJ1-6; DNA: TGTGCCAGCAGCCCGACAACTAATTCACCCCTCCACTTT; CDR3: CASSPTTNSPLHF
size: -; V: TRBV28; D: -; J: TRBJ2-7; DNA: TGTGCCAGCAGTTTATCCGGCCCGCGTCAGTACTTC; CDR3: CASSLSGPRQYF
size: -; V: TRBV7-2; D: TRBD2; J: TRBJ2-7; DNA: TGTGCCAGCAGCCCCATGCGGGGGGAGCAGTACTTC; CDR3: CASSPMRGEQYF
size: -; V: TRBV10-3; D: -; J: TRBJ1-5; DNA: TGTGCCATCAGTGAGTCGATGCTCGCGGAGCCCCAGCATTTT; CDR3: CAISESMLAEPQHF